This T cell receptor beta chain was recovered during a study of a mutant IDH1 vaccine in newly diagnosed glioma. Overall study: Treated individuals were roughly 62% male and about 38% female, averaging approximately 40 years of age. Patients' prior therapy spanned radiotherapy, temozolomide, or both; most underwent both. General study findings and limits: The authors found pseudoprogression apparently unrelated to changes in top peripheral T cell clonotypes.

V lost 2 bases, J lost 4 bases, and 4 bases stayed unmatched. The CDR3 extends over 14 amino acids. The germline V gene encodes CDR1 SGHTA and CDR2 FQGNSA. The sample's time point: week 23, last vaccination. Vaccinated patients received 300 ug of mutant IDH1 20-mer peptide per dose, with topical imiquimod. There were new WHO grade 3 or 4 astrocytomas in the donors, and these were IDH1-mutant and ATRX-lost. The table came from immunoSEQ multiplex PCR; TCRdb's copy has only in-frame clones and leaves some out. Found here are under 45,000 clones, approximately 89% of them singletons; the top ten hold 3.5% to 4%. This clone came up once. What it recognizes is unknown.

This receptor was taken from a man aged 50 to 59 with glioma. The chain links TRBV7-2 to TRBJ2-5, with 7 bases that match TRBD2. This material consisted of PBMCs, taken from a glioma patient whose treatment included an IDH1 peptide vaccine. The CDR3: CASSLPAGAETQYF. DNA of the CDR3: TGTGCCAGCAGCTTACCTGCGGGAGCAGAGACCCAGTACTTC.